This is a list of T cell receptor beta chains from one sample in a study of graft-versus-host responses after intestinal transplantation. Assay used: immunoSEQ multiplex PCR; TCRdb lists only in-frame clones, some missing. The sample includes about 64,000 clones, 92% of them seen just once. Sample: bone marrow, taken approximately 740 days after intestinal transplantation. These receptors were collected from a human patient who received an intestinal transplant, so some T cells may come from the graft donor. Both conserved end residues are part of each CDR3. The D gene is left open where the match is weak. The size of a clone is reported for some rows only, either as once, few or many, or as a class for expanded clones.

v_gene,abundance,d_gene,j_gene,CDR3aa
TRBV6-1,few,NA,TRBJ1-4,CASSEIFPPNEKLFF
TRBV19,NA,NA,TRBJ1-1,CASSIRRAGIRSTEAFF
TRBV30,NA,NA,TRBJ1-4,CASSPVGEKLFF
TRBV29-1,few,NA,TRBJ1-1,CSVGPRPEAFF
TRBV11-2,NA,NA,TRBJ1-2,CASSLASGDSEPYTF
TRBV7-9,NA,NA,TRBJ1-1,CASSLARGRNTEAFF
TRBV5-4,NA,TRBD1,TRBJ1-2,CASSLGRDRAFSGYTF
TRBV5-1,NA,NA,TRBJ2-1,CASGSDRDSLSNEQFF
TRBV19,NA,NA,TRBJ1-4,CASSIPWGRPTATNEKLFF
TRBV27,NA,NA,TRBJ1-1,CASQSVTEAFF
TRBV6-1,NA,TRBD2,TRBJ2-5,CASSELAGGPETQYF
TRBV28,once,NA,TRBJ2-5,CASSWGVVGETQYF
TRBV11-2,once,NA,TRBJ2-7,CASSPSSYEQYF
TRBV7-6,NA,NA,TRBJ2-2,CASSSPPGMGPATGELFF
TRBV4-2,NA,TRBD2,TRBJ2-1,CASSPELAGVNEQFF
TRBV4-1,NA,NA,TRBJ2-7,CASSQEQGGNSYEQYF
TRBV10-1,NA,NA,TRBJ2-5,CASSVEPGLKKETQYF
TRBV5-1,few,TRBD1,TRBJ1-1,CASSAGTGYTEAFF
TRBV18,NA,NA,TRBJ1-4,CASSPGGHGEKLFF
TRBV18,NA,NA,TRBJ2-7,CASSPGHGYEQYF
TRBV7-9,NA,NA,TRBJ1-2,CASSLETLYGYTF
TRBV10-1,NA,NA,TRBJ2-7,CATSRATEAPYEQYF